What follows is one TCR beta chain and its context. The data derive from a study of blood T cell repertoires in COVID-19. Between the trimmed V and J ends, which lost 4 bases and 8 bases, there was a span of 13 bases. The CDR3 loop spans 13 amino acids. Germline CDR1 and CDR2: SGHRS and YFSETQ. Authors' analysis steps: Estimation of nucleated cell counts was performed using reference gene primer amplification. TCRdb's copy holds only in-frame clones and misses some; the assay was immunoSEQ multiplex PCR. The V and J calls and clone size were taken over from that table, and D and trimming were inferred from the DNA. This table holds tens of thousands of clones, around nine tenths found once.

The J gene is TRBJ2-1, the V gene TRBV5-1; no reliable D call. This clonotype was sampled from a man aged 60-69 years with COVID-19, enrolled during active disease. Sample: peripheral blood. The CDR3 loop reads CASSQRVLDEQFF. The CDR3 bases are TGCGCCAGCAGCCAACGGGTCCTCGATGAGCAGTTCTTC.